This T cell receptor beta chain was captured in a study of cytomegalovirus exposure and HLA in healthy donors. PCR was performed using 60 Vbeta and 13 Jbeta primers. TCRdb keeps only in-frame clones here, not all; method: immunoSEQ multiplex PCR. The sample carries 140,000 to 150,000 clones, roughly 78% recorded once. There are 15 residues in the CDR3. The germline CDR1 and CDR2 sequences are KGHSH and LQKENI. V shed 3 bases and J shed 9 bases, with 18 bases lying between them. This chain uses TRBV18 with TRBJ2-1, with D tentatively TRBD2 (5 bases). The source is a female donor in good health and CMV-seronegative. Material for sequencing was PBMCs. CDR3 amino acids: CASSPEQLAPSEQFF. Here the CDR3 DNA reads TGTGCCAGCTCACCGGAGCAGCTAGCCCCCAGTGAGCAGTTCTTC.